This TCR beta chain was captured by sequencing in a study of T cells after yellow fever vaccination. This clonotype was seen a handful of times. Its antigen remains unidentified. The CDR3 is 14 residues long. V was clipped by 11 bases and J by 4 bases, with 15 bases between them. Germline V gene sequence: CDR1 MDHEN, CDR2 SYDVKM. TCRdb used MiXCR to reprocess the 5' RACE reads, holding one entry per CDR3 protein. This sample has 300,000 or so distinct CDR3 sequences, with 13% found just once. Study results and limitations: The booster saw the reappearance of most primary-vaccination clones (nearly 98% CD4, around 88% CD8). Peaking faster, on day 5 versus 15, the secondary response was nonetheless weaker.

The sequencing used CD4+ T cells sorted from PBMCs, collected 45 days after the yellow fever booster vaccination. This clonotype originated in a man between 25 and 39 years old who received the YFV17D yellow fever vaccine. The V call is TRBV28, the J call TRBJ2-6; D call uncertain. The CDR3 loop reads CASTVLPGANVLTF. Here the CDR3 DNA reads TGTGCCTCGACGGTGCTCCCAGGGGCCAACGTCCTGACTTTC.